This T cell receptor beta chain appears in the sequencing data of a study of blood T cell repertoires in COVID-19. Deletions cut 0 bases from V and 3 bases from J, with 8 bases between. The CDR3 runs 13 residues. Per germline, CDR1 GTSNPN and CDR2 SVGIG (reference sequence). This table comes from immunoSEQ multiplex PCR, and its TCRdb copy is limited to in-frame clones, with some not included. The sample consists of more than 90,000 clones, around 85% of them appearing once. The TCR originated in an older man with acute or convalescent COVID-19. Material: peripheral blood. V is TRBV30 and J is TRBJ1-1; D uncertain. CDR3 nucleotide sequence: TGTGCCTGGAGTGTACAAGAAGACACTGAAGCTTTCTTT. Protein: CAWSVQEDTEAFF.